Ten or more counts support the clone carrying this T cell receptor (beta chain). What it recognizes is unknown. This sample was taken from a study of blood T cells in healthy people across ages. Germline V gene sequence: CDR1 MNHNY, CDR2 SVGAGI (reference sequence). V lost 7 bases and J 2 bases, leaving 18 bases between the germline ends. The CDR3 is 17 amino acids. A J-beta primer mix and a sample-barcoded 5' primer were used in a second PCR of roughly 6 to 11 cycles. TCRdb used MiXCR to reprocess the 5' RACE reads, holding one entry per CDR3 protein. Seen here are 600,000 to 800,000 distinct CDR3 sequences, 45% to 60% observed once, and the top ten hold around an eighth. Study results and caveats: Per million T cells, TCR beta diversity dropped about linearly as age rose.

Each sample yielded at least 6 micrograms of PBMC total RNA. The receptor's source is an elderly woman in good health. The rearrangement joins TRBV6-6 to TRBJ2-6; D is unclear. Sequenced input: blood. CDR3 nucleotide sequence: TGTGCCAGCAAAAAAGGGTCGCCCCTAACTGGGGCCAACGTCCTGACTTTC. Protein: CASKKGSPLTGANVLTF.